This T cell receptor (beta chain) was sequenced for a study of shared clonotypes between healthy human individuals. This clone occurred once. The sample contains more than one DNA sequence encoding this CDR3. Profiling relied on immunoSEQ multiplex PCR, and the TCRdb table lists in-frame clones only, not all of them. The data show over a million clones, roughly 96% seen once. V was cut by 0 bases and J by 1 base, with 7 bases left in between. The CDR3 has 15 residues. Germline V gene lookup returns CDR1 SGDLS and CDR2 YYNGEE. The source is a man aged 25 to 45 in good health. This chain links TRBV9 with TRBJ2-2, with a tentative D call TRBD2 (6 bases). Sample: naive CD4+ T cells sorted from blood. Subset in this sample: CD45RA+ positively selected. The CDR3 spells CASSVAGLNTGELFF. DNA of the CDR3: TGTGCCAGCAGCGTAGCGGGACTGAACACCGGGGAGCTGTTTTTT. Drawing the rest from reference TRBV9 and TRBJ2-2, the complete variable domain is DSGVTQTPKHLITATGQRVTLRCSPRSGDLSVYWYQQSLDQGLQFLIQYYNGEERAKGNILERFSAQQFPDLHSELNLSSLELGDSALYFCASSVAGLNTGELFFGEGSRLTVL.